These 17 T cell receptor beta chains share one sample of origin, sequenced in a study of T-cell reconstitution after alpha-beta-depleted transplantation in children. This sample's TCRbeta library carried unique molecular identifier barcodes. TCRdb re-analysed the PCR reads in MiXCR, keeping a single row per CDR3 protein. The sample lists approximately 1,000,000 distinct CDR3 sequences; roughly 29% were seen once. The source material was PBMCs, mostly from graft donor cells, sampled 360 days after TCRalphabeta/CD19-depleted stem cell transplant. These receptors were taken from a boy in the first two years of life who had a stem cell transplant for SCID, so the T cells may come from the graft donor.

The DNA of the CDR3 is TGTGCCAGCAGCTGGGCGGCAGTGAGGCAAGAGACCCAGTACTTC. It codes for CASSWAAVRQETQYF. The chain employs TRBV7-2 and TRBJ2-5; D gene uncertain. Trimming cost V 4 bases and J 2 bases, with 14 bases left between them. Germline V gene data show CDR1 as SGHTA and CDR2 as FQGNSA. CDR3 length: 15 residues.

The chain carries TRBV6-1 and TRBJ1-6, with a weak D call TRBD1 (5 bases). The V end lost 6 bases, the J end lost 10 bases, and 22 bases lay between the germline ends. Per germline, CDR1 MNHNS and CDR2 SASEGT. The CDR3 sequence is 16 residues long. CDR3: CASRAAGLDMGSPLHF. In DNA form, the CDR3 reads TGTGCCAGCAGAGCGGCAGGATTGGACATGGGCTCACCCCTCCACTTT.

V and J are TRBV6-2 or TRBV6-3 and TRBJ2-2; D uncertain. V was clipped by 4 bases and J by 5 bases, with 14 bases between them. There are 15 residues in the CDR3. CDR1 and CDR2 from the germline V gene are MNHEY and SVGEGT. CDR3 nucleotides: TGTGCCAGCAGTTTTGAGGAGATACGGACCGGGGAGCTGTTTTTT. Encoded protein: CASSFEEIRTGELFF.

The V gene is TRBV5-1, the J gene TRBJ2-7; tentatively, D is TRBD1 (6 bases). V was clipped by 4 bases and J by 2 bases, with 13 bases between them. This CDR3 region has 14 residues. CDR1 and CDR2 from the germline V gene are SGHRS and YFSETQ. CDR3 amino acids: CASSPRTEPYEQYF. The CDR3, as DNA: TGCGCCAGCAGCCCCCGGACAGAGCCCTACGAGCAGTACTTC.

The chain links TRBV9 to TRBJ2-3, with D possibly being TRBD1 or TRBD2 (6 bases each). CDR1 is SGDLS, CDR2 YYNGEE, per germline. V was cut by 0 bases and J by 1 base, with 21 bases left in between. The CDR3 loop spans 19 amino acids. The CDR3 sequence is CASSVERTGAGRGTDTQYF. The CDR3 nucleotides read TGTGCCAGCAGCGTAGAACGGACGGGGGCGGGCAGAGGCACAGATACGCAGTATTTT.

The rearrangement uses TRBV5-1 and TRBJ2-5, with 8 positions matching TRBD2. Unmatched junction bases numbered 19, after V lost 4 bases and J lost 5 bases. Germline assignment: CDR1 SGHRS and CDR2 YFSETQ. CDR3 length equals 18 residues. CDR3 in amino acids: CASSPTLGLGFSGETQYF. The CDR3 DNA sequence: TGCGCCAGCAGCCCTACCCTGGGACTAGGCTTCAGTGGGGAGACCCAGTACTTC.

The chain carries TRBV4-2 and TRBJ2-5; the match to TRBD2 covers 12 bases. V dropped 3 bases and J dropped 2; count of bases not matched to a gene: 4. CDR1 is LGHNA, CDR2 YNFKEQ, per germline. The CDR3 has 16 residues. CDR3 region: CASSQASGGVQETQYF. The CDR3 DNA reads TGTGCCAGCAGCCAGGCTAGCGGGGGGGTACAAGAGACCCAGTACTTC.

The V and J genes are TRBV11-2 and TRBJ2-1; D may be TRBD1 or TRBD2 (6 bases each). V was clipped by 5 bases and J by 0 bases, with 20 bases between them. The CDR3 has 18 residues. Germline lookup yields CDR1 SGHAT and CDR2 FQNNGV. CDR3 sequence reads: CASSERTGGGYSYNEQFF. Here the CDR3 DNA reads TGTGCCAGCAGCGAGAGAACCGGGGGCGGATACTCCTACAATGAGCAGTTCTTC.

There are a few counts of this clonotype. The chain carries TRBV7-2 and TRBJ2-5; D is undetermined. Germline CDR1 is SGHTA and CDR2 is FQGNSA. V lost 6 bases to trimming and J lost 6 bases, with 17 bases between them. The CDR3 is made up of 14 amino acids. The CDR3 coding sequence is TGTGCCAGCAGTCGAGATAGGTTGGCCCAGACCCAGTACTTC. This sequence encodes CASSRDRLAQTQYF.

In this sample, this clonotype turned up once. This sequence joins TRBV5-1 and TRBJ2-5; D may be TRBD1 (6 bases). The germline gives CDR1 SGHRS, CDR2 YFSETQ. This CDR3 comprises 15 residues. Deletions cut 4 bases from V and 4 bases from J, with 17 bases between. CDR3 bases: TGCGCCAGCAGCCCATGGTGGGTAGGGGGAGAGACCCAGTACTTC. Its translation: CASSPWWVGGETQYF.

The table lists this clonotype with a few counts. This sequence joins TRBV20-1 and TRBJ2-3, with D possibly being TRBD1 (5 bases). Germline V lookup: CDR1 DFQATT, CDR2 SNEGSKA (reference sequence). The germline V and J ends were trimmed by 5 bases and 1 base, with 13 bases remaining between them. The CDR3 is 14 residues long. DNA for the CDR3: TGCAGTGCTTTGGGATTAGGGGGCACAGATACGCAGTATTTT. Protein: CSALGLGGTDTQYF.

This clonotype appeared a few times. CDR3 coding DNA: TGTGCCAGCAGTTTCTGGACAGCTGGAAACACCATATATTTT. Amino acid sequence: CASSFWTAGNTIYF. V is TRBV12-3 or TRBV12-4 and J is TRBJ1-3; D is possibly TRBD1 (6 bases). The germline V and J ends were trimmed by 3 bases and 2 bases, with 8 bases remaining between them. This CDR3 is 14 amino acids long.

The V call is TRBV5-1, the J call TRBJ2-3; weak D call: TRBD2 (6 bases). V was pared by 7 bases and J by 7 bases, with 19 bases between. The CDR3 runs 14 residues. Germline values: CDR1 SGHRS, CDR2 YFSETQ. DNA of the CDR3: TGCGCCAGCTGCCCGTCTGGGGGGTTTAATACGCAGTATTTT. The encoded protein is CASCPSGGFNTQYF.

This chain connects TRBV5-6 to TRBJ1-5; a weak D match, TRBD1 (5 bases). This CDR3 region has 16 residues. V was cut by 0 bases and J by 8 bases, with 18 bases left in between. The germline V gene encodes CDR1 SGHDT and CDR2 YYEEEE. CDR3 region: CASSLAGHGGREPQHF. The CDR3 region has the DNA TGTGCCAGCAGCTTGGCCGGACACGGTGGGAGAGAGCCCCAGCATTTT.

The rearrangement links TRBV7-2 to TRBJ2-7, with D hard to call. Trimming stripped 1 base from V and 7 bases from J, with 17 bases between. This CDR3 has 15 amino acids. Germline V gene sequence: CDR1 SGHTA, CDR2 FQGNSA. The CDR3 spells CASSLEIYLSWEQYF. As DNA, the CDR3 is TGTGCCAGCAGCTTAGAAATCTACCTCTCTTGGGAGCAGTACTTC.

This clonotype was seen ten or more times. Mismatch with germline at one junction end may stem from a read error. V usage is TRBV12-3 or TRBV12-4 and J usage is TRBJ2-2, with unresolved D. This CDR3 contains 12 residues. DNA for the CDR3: TGTGCCAGCAGCTTAGATCCCGGGGAGCTGTTTTTT. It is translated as CASSLDPGELFF.

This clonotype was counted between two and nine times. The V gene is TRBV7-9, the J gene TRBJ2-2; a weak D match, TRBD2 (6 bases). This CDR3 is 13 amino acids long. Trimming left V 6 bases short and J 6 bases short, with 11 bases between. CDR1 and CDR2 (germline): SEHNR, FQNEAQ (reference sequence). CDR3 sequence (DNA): TGTGCCAGCAGGAGGGACTTACCCGGGGAGCTGTTTTTT. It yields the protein CASRRDLPGELFF.